These 5 T cell receptor beta chains share one sample of origin, sequenced in a study of breast tumors, draining lymph nodes, adjacent tissues. TCRdb itself ran the multiplex PCR reads through MiXCR, one entry per CDR3 protein. Among about 130,000 distinct CDR3 sequences listed, 15% to 20% were seen once. The lymph nodes were axillary draining lymph nodes from breast cancer patients. Sequencing was carried out using axillary lymph node tissue. Receptors were obtained from a female donor with breast cancer. Some clones in this sample may be carry-over from other donors' samples.

This clonotype has ten or more counts. The chain combines TRBV20-1 with TRBJ2-3; 10 nucleotides match TRBD2. The CDR3 loop spans 15 amino acids. Germline-derived CDR1 and CDR2 are DFQATT and SNEGSKA (reference sequence). V lost 6 bases and J lost 3; bases outside the gene matches: 9. The CDR3 spells CSADETSGVTDTQYF. For the CDR3, the DNA is TGCAGTGCCGACGAAACTAGCGGGGTTACAGATACGCAGTATTTT.

This clonotype was seen at least ten times. The chain is built from TRBV4-1 and TRBJ2-7; D is perhaps TRBD1 or TRBD2 (6 bases each). The CDR3 is 15 amino acids. V lost 0 bases to trimming and J lost 3 bases, with 12 bases between them. Germline CDR1 MGHRA, CDR2 YSYEKL. The CDR3 here is CASSQDRTAGYEQYF. CDR3 sequence (DNA): TGCGCCAGCAGCCAAGATAGGACAGCGGGCTACGAGCAGTACTTC.

This clonotype has at least ten counts. This rearrangement joins TRBV5-6 to TRBJ2-2, with 7 bases identical to TRBD2. The CDR3 loop spans 14 amino acids. Trimming at V came to 4 bases and at J to 5 bases, leaving 5 bases not matched to a gene. From germline, CDR1 is SGHDT and CDR2 YYEEEE. This CDR3 is CASSGGGPTGELFF. DNA for the CDR3: TGTGCCAGCAGCGGGGGAGGGCCAACCGGGGAGCTGTTTTTT.

This clonotype was counted ten times or more. The chain has TRBV5-1 and TRBJ2-2; 9 positions agree with TRBD1. Germline V CDR1 and CDR2: SGHRS, YFSETQ. This CDR3 contains 16 residues. V was clipped by 2 bases and J by 4 bases; unmatched bases: 6. The CDR3 region has the DNA TGCGCCAGCAGCTTTGGGACAGGGCTGGTCACCGGGGAGCTGTTTTTT. Amino acids: CASSFGTGLVTGELFF. The full variable domain, with the rest looked up from reference TRBV5-1 and TRBJ2-2, is KAGVTQTPRYLIKTRGQQVTLSCSPISGHRSVSWYQQTPGQGLQFLFEYFSETQRNKGNFPGRFSGRQFSNSRSEMNVSTLELGDSALYLCASSFGTGLVTGELFFGEGSRLTVL.

CDR3: CASRLAGGPAGELFF. CDR3 coding DNA: TGTGCCAGCAGACTAGCGGGAGGGCCCGCCGGGGAGCTGTTTTTT. V usage is TRBV28 and J usage is TRBJ2-2; TRBD2 matches at 13 bases. The length of the CDR3 is 15 residues. Losses at the gene ends were 6 bases for V and 6 bases for J; bases not matched to a gene: 4. Germline assignment: CDR1 MDHEN and CDR2 SYDVKM.